There are many counts of the clone carrying this T cell receptor beta chain. The antigen remains undetermined. The data were obtained in a study of Graves' ophthalmopathy and Graves' hyperthyroidism. Study context: Upon initial diagnosis and before any treatment, peripheral blood was collected.

RNA transcripts served as template for amplifying TCR beta CDR3 sequences. A first-round RT-PCR used HTBI primers, followed by a second-round multiplex PCR. TCRdb called the multiplex PCR reads again in MiXCR, with one record for every CDR3 protein. Of a few hundred thousand distinct CDR3 sequences in the sample, about 18% were seen once. The germline CDR1 and CDR2 sequences are MNHEY and SVGEGT. Trimming pared 2 bases from V and 0 bases from J, leaving 13 bases between. This CDR3 contains 16 residues. Study-level findings and limits: The model achieved 70.59% sensitivity and 72.22% specificity for ophthalmopathy progression. Among thyroid clonotypes expanded above 0.001 frequency, most also appeared in blood.

The TCR originated in an adult woman with stable Graves' hyperthyroidism. V and J are TRBV6-2 or TRBV6-3 and TRBJ1-1; D is uncertain. Material for sequencing was peripheral blood. In nucleotides, the CDR3 is TGTGCCAGCAGTTACCCGCGGAACACGGTGAACACTGAAGCTTTCTTT. This translates into CASSYPRNTVNTEAFF.